This TCR beta chain was captured by sequencing in a study of neurological immune-mediated disorders. General study points: TCR clonal expansion peaked in HTLV-1-associated myelopathy patients and was lowest in multiple sclerosis patients.

A note on this clonotype: The antigen remains unidentified.

cDNA synthesis was performed by 5'RACE with 10-nucleotide random UMIs. TCRdb processed the 5' RACE reads anew with MiXCR; each CDR3 protein has one entry. The table records some 30,000 distinct CDR3 sequences, roughly a sixth of them present only once. Time point meaning: technical triplicate 3. Around 900,000 sorted CD4+ or CD8+ T cells made each library. This CDR3 comprises 16 residues. CDR1 is SGHTA and CDR2 is FQGNSA in the germline V gene. Unmatched junction bases numbered 12, after V lost 5 bases and J lost 10 bases. The TCR originated in a female donor with HTLV-1-associated myelopathy (HAM/TSP). Material: CD4+ T cells from blood. The chain combines TRBV7-2 with TRBJ2-2, with 11 bases lining up with TRBD2. The CDR3 region is CASSQRLAGLSEELFF. The DNA for the CDR3 is TGTGCCAGCAGCCAGAGACTAGCGGGACTCAGCGAGGAGCTGTTTTTT.